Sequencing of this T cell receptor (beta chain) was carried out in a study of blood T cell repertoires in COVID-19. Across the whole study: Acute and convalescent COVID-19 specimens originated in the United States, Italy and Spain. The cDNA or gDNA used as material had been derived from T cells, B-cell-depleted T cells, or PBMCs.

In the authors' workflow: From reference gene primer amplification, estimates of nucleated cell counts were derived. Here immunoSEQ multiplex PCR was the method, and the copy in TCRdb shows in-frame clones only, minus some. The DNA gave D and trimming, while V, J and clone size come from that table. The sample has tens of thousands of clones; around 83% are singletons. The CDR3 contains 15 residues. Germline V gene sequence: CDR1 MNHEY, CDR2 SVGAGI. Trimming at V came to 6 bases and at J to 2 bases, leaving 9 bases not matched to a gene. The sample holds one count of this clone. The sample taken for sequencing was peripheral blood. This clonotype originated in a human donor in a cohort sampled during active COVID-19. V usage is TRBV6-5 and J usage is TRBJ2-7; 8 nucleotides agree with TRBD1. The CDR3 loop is CASSPGQGGTYEQYF. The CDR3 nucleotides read TGTGCCAGCAGCCCCGGACAGGGAGGCACCTACGAGCAGTACTTC.